This T cell receptor (beta chain) was documented in a study of blood T cell repertoires in COVID-19. Overall study: Nucleic acid was either cDNA or gDNA, and it came from T cells, B-cell-depleted T cells, or PBMCs.

CDR1 is MDHEN and CDR2 is SYDVKM in the germline V gene. CDR3 length: 15 residues. Between the trimmed V and J ends, which lost 1 base and 6 bases, there was a span of 14 bases. Measured with immunoSEQ multiplex PCR; TCRdb has only the in-frame clones, and not every one. The sample consists of about 120,000 clones, 85% to 90% of them appearing once. Sequencing was performed on peripheral blood. V usage is TRBV28 and J usage is TRBJ2-3; TRBD1 is a possible D gene (5 bases). This sequence was found in a man aged 55 to 70 with acute or convalescent COVID-19. The CDR3 loop reads CASSLYGASEDTQYF. The CDR3, as DNA: TGTGCCAGCAGTTTATATGGGGCTTCGGAGGATACGCAGTATTTT. The complete variable domain, with remaining parts taken from reference TRBV28 and TRBJ2-3, reads DVKVTQSSRYLVKRTGEKVFLECVQDMDHENMFWYRQDPGLGLRLIYFSYDVKMKEKGDIPEGYSVSREKKERFSLILESASTNQTSMYLCASSLYGASEDTQYFGPGTRLTVL.